These 3 T cell receptor beta chains share one sample of origin, sequenced in a study of PD-1 blockade in classical Hodgkin lymphoma. Time point given: cycle 4 day 1 (C4D1), after less than seven weeks of nivolumab. With no exception, relapse followed autologous stem cell transplantation in all patients, and brentuximab vedotin exposure varied. The repertoire was sequenced with immunoSEQ multiplex PCR; TCRdb's copy has only in-frame clones and lacks some. The sample yields around 100,000 clones, 90% seen once. The specimen was peripheral blood mononuclear cells (PBMCs), collected before the fourth cycle of nivolumab. Receptor source: a human donor with classical Hodgkin lymphoma.

The CDR3 protein is CASSTLDNEQFF. The CDR3 bases are TGTGCCAGCAGTACTCTTGATAATGAGCAGTTCTTC. The V and J genes are TRBV6-6 and TRBJ2-1; D call uncertain. Trimming stripped 5 bases from V and 7 bases from J, with 9 bases between. Germline V gene data show CDR1 as MNHNY and CDR2 as SVGAGI (reference sequence). The CDR3 extends over 12 amino acids.

This chain connects TRBV15 to TRBJ1-4; 7 nucleotides agree with TRBD1. The V gene's germline CDR1 is LNHNV and CDR2 YYDKDF (reference sequence). Trimming took 9 bases from V and 8 from J; bases not matched to a gene: 9. There are 13 residues in the CDR3. Here the CDR3 reads CATKFDRVEKLFF. Written as DNA, the CDR3 is TGTGCCACAAAATTCGACAGGGTCGAAAAACTGTTTTTT.

This clone occurred a few times. For the CDR3, the DNA is TGTGCCTGGAGCGGGGGACAACTATACGAGCAGTACTTC. Translation gives CAWSGGQLYEQYF. The chain combines TRBV30 with TRBJ2-7; tentatively, D is TRBD1 or TRBD2 (6 bases each). The CDR3 spans 13 residues. V lost 3 bases to trimming and J lost 4 bases, with 13 bases between them. Germline V gives CDR1 GTSNPN, CDR2 SVGIG (reference sequence).